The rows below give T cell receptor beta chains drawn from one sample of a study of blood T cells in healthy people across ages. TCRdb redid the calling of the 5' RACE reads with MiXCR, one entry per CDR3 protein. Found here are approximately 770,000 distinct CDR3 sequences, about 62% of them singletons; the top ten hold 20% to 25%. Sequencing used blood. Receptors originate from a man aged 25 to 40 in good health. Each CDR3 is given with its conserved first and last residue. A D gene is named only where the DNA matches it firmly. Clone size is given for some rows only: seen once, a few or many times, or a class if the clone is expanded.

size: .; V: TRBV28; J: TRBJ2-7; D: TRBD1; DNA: TGTGCCAGCACTCGACAGGGGGCTCTCTACGAGCAGTACTTC; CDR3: CASTRQGALYEQYF
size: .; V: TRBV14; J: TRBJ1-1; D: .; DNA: TGTGCCAGCAGCCAAGATCCAAGGGATATGAACACTGAAGCTTTCTTT; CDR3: CASSQDPRDMNTEAFF
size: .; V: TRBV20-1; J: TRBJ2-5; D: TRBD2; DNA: TGCAGTGCTAGAGATCCATGGAGTAGCGGGAGTACCTACCAGCAGTACTTC; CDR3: CSARDPWSSGSTYQQYF
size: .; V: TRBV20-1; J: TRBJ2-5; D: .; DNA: TGCAGTGCTAGCATCTCGTCAGAGACCCAGTACTTC; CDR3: CSASISSETQYF
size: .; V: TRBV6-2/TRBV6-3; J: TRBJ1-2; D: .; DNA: TGTGCCAGCAGTTCGGCCGGCTTAAGCCCCATTTCTGGCTACACCTTC; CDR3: CASSSAGLSPISGYTF
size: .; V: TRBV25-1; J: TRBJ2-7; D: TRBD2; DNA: TGTGCCAGCAGTCCGGCAGGGAGGGACGAGCAGTACTTC; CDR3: CASSPAGRDEQYF
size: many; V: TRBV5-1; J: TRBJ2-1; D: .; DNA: TGCGCCAGCAGCACCGACAATGAGCAGTTCTTC; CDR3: CASSTDNEQFF
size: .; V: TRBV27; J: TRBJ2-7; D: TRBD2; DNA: TGTGCCAGCAGCTCCCCGGGACTAGCGGAATACGAGCAGTACTTC; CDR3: CASSSPGLAEYEQYF
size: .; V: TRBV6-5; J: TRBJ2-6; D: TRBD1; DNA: TGTGCCAGCAGGGACAGGGCTGGGGCCAACGTCCTGACTTTC; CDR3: CASRDRAGANVLTF
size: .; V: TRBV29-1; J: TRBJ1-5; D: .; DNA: TGCAGCGTGGGGGGGGGCGCAGATCAGCCCCAGCATTTT; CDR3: CSVGGGADQPQHF
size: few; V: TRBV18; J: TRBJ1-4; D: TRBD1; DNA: TGTGCCAGCTCGCTGGACAGGGGAAGACGGGAAAAACTGTTTTTT; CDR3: CASSLDRGRREKLFF
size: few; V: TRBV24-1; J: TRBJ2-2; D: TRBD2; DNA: TGTGCCACCAGTGCTGCCCTTGGGACTAGCGCCACCGGGGAGCTGTTTTTT; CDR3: CATSAALGTSATGELFF
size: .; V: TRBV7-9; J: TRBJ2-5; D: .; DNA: TGTGCCAGCAGCCCTCCAACCCAATCCGGGGAGACCCAGTACTTC; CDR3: CASSPPTQSGETQYF
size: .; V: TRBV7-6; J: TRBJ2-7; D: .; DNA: TGTGCCAGCCCCTACTCCTCGCGTAGCTCCTACGAGCAGTACTTC; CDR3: CASPYSSRSSYEQYF